These T cell receptor beta chains were read from a single sample in a study of cytomegalovirus exposure and HLA in healthy donors. Some clones are missing from TCRdb's copy, which holds only in-frame ones; the method was immunoSEQ multiplex PCR. Altogether some 200,000 clones are present, over 60% being singletons, with the ten largest covering around 1.8%. Source material: PBMCs. The receptors were sampled from a man between 18 and 29 years old in good health and CMV-seronegative. CDR3s include the opening cysteine and the closing phenylalanine or tryptophan. A D gene is named only where the DNA matches it firmly.

J: TRBJ1-4
D: TRBD1
V: TRBV7-9
CDR3: CASSARGDRGNEKLFF

J: TRBJ1-4
D: TRBD1
V: TRBV30
CDR3: CAFAQGDTEKLFF

J: TRBJ2-5
D: .
V: TRBV30
CDR3: CAWRTAGETQYF

J: TRBJ1-1
D: TRBD1
V: TRBV5-5
CDR3: CASSSSTGITEAFF

J: TRBJ2-1
D: TRBD2
V: TRBV2
CDR3: CASRLTSGGYNEQFF

J: TRBJ2-7
D: .
V: TRBV19
CDR3: CASSVPTGIGYEQYF

J: TRBJ1-2
D: TRBD1
V: TRBV30
CDR3: CAWSWTGGGYTF

J: TRBJ1-1
D: .
V: TRBV7-9
CDR3: CASSLVQGAGTEAFF

J: TRBJ1-3
D: .
V: TRBV7-6
CDR3: CASSYSTVSSGNTIYF

J: TRBJ1-1
D: .
V: TRBV5-6
CDR3: CASTYSPEVASEAFF

J: TRBJ1-1
D: TRBD1
V: TRBV5-1
CDR3: CASSLDTRTGDLGEAFF

J: TRBJ1-2
D: TRBD1
V: TRBV6-1
CDR3: CASSAQGIPDYGYTF

J: TRBJ2-7
D: .
V: TRBV7-2
CDR3: CASSFGGSSYEQYF

J: TRBJ2-7
D: TRBD2
V: TRBV14
CDR3: CASSQGTSGRTIYEQYF

J: TRBJ2-3
D: TRBD2
V: TRBV7-2
CDR3: CASSPGTGLDTDTQYF

J: TRBJ2-2
D: TRBD1
V: TRBV7-2
CDR3: CASSPRTGGVGELFF

J: TRBJ2-5
D: TRBD2
V: TRBV29-1
CDR3: CSVEDAGLAGKETQYF

J: TRBJ1-1
D: .
V: TRBV29-1
CDR3: CSARIGGAAFF

J: TRBJ2-7
D: .
V: TRBV18
CDR3: CASSPELSPSYEQYF

J: TRBJ2-7
D: TRBD1
V: TRBV6-5
CDR3: CASSYGQGVSYEQYF

J: TRBJ1-1
D: .
V: TRBV6-6
CDR3: CASREPRANTEAFF

J: TRBJ1-4
D: .
V: TRBV28
CDR3: CASSLQGWSEKLFF

J: TRBJ2-1
D: TRBD1
V: TRBV5-6
CDR3: CASSPTGVEDEQFF

J: TRBJ2-2
D: .
V: TRBV19
CDR3: CASSTTGSNTGELFF

J: TRBJ2-5
D: .
V: TRBV19
CDR3: CASRGRQKETQYF

J: TRBJ1-4
D: .
V: TRBV6-6
CDR3: CASLTGVSGNEKLFF

J: TRBJ1-2
D: .
V: TRBV7-6
CDR3: CASSLYTEAHSGYTF

J: TRBJ1-5
D: TRBD1
V: TRBV19
CDR3: CASSDRAGQPQHF

J: TRBJ2-2
D: TRBD2
V: TRBV7-3
CDR3: CASSLLAGASNTGELFF

J: TRBJ2-1
D: TRBD1
V: TRBV13
CDR3: CASSLTGQFYNEQFF

J: TRBJ1-2
D: .
V: TRBV30
CDR3: CAWSAGSGYTF

J: TRBJ1-1
D: TRBD1
V: TRBV13
CDR3: CASAQGATEAFF

J: TRBJ2-3
D: .
V: TRBV7-9
CDR3: CASSLLEADTQYF

J: TRBJ2-4
D: TRBD1
V: TRBV2
CDR3: CASRTGTENIQYF

J: TRBJ2-7
D: TRBD1
V: TRBV19
CDR3: CASSIGQGVFYEQYF

J: TRBJ2-2
D: .
V: TRBV13
CDR3: CASSLGEFMSNTGELFF

J: TRBJ2-1
D: TRBD2
V: TRBV5-1
CDR3: CASSLAGVLNEQFF

J: TRBJ2-7
D: TRBD1
V: TRBV5-4
CDR3: CASSYPGQGSEQYF

J: TRBJ2-5
D: .
V: TRBV28
CDR3: CASSSLADYRADQETQYF

J: TRBJ2-4
D: .
V: TRBV11-3
CDR3: CASSLWVFGGHKPKNIQYF

J: TRBJ1-2
D: .
V: TRBV6-5
CDR3: CASSYTEGSGYTF

J: TRBJ2-1
D: .
V: TRBV7-2
CDR3: CASSLTHRNEQFF

J: TRBJ2-3
D: TRBD1
V: TRBV7-6
CDR3: CASSLEGTGHGFTDTQYF

J: TRBJ1-2
D: TRBD1
V: TRBV6-5
CDR3: CASSTTGAGGYTF

J: TRBJ1-6
D: .
V: TRBV9
CDR3: CASSVYDNSPLHF

J: TRBJ2-7
D: .
V: TRBV1
CDR3: CTSSQDRLAAKGSSYEQYF

J: TRBJ1-3
D: .
V: TRBV9
CDR3: CASSVVAGVGNTIYF

J: TRBJ2-7
D: .
V: TRBV7-2
CDR3: CASSLVPGDYEQYF

J: TRBJ2-1
D: .
V: TRBV7-8
CDR3: CASSSRGAYNEQFF

J: TRBJ1-1
D: .
V: TRBV19
CDR3: CASSMGPRAEAFF

J: TRBJ2-1
D: .
V: TRBV5-1
CDR3: CASSLGQVNVDEQFF

J: TRBJ2-7
D: .
V: TRBV30
CDR3: CAWSYTGKDEQYF